This T cell receptor beta chain derives from a study of T cells in Graves' hyperthyroidism and ophthalmopathy. Notes on this clonotype: Its antigen is still unknown.

Study-wide findings and caveats: A model of 13 V-J pairs discriminated ophthalmopathy from stable hyperthyroidism.

RNA transcripts yielded amplified TCR beta CDR3 regions. The HTBI set primed first-round TCR CDR3 RT-PCR. TCRdb processed the multiplex PCR reads anew with MiXCR; each CDR3 protein has one entry. This sample has approximately 330,000 distinct CDR3 sequences, with around 23% found just once. Germline values: CDR1 SGDLS, CDR2 YYNGEE. Deletions cut 0 bases from V and 4 bases from J, with 13 bases between. This CDR3 has 15 amino acids. The sequence was collected from a woman aged 50 to 65 with Graves' hyperthyroidism. The genes are TRBV9 and TRBJ2-5; possibly TRBD1 for D (6 bases). The sample was blood. The DNA for the CDR3 is TGTGCCAGCAGCGTAGGTCCCGGGACACCAGAGACCCAGTACTTC. This translates into CASSVGPGTPETQYF. The whole variable domain, remainder taken from reference TRBV9 and TRBJ2-5, is DSGVTQTPKHLITATGQRVTLRCSPRSGDLSVYWYQQSLDQGLQFLIQYYNGEERAKGNILERFSAQQFPDLHSELNLSSLELGDSALYFCASSVGPGTPETQYFGPGTRLLVL.